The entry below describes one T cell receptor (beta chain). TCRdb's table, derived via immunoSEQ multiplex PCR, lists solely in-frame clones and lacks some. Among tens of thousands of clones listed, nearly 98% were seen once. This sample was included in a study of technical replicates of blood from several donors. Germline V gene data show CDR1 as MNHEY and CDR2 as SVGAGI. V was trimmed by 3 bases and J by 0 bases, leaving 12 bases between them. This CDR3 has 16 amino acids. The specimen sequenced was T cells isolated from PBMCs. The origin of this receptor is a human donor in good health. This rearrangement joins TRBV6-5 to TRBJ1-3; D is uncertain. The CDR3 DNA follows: TGTGCCAGCAGTTATGATCGGGTCAGCTCTGGAAACACCATATATTTT. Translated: CASSYDRVSSGNTIYF.